A single sample is the source of the 15 T cell receptor beta chains below, sequenced in a study of blood T cell repertoires in COVID-19. The protocol was immunoSEQ multiplex PCR, while the TCRdb copy is restricted to in-frame clones and leaves out a portion. This sample carries around 75,000 clones, under 85% of them seen once, and the ten largest clones take about an eighth. The sequenced sample was peripheral blood. The receptor set was obtained from a man aged 45-60 years with COVID-19, enrolled during active disease.

This clone was seen once. The chain joins TRBV13 to TRBJ2-5; TRBD2 is a possible D gene (6 bases). The CDR3 has 14 amino acids. The V gene's germline CDR1 is PRHDT and CDR2 FYEKMQ (reference sequence). V was trimmed by 0 bases and J by 6 bases, leaving 11 bases between them. The CDR3 region has the DNA TGTGCCAGCAGCTTAGGACTAGCCGGGAAGACCCAGTACTTC. Its translation is CASSLGLAGKTQYF.

The chain links TRBV6-5 to TRBJ2-1, with 8 bases matching TRBD1. In germline, CDR1 is MNHEY, CDR2 SVGAGI. Trimming at V came to 6 bases and at J to 9 bases, leaving 7 bases not matched to a gene. The CDR3 has 13 residues. For the CDR3, the DNA is TGTGCCAGCAGCTTAACACAGGGGGTTGAGCAGTTCTTC. Translation: CASSLTQGVEQFF.

This sequence joins TRBV23-1 and TRBJ1-5; D unresolved. TRBV23-1 is noted as an ORF with a role that remains uncertain. Deletions cut 0 bases from V and 2 bases from J, with 8 bases between. The CDR3 is 15 amino acids. CDR3 region: CASSQSNGGNQPQHF. As DNA, the CDR3 is TGCGCCAGCAGTCAATCGAACGGGGGCAATCAGCCCCAGCATTTT.

V is TRBV10-3 and J is TRBJ2-1, with D tentatively TRBD1 (5 bases). This CDR3 comprises 15 residues. Germline CDR1 and CDR2: ENHRY and SYGVKD. V dropped 8 bases and J dropped 9 bases, with 23 bases sitting between them. CDR3 sequence: CAIGATGTRSTEQFF. CDR3 in DNA: TGTGCCATCGGCGCTACAGGAACCCGATCCACTGAGCAGTTCTTC.

This clone has a handful of counts. The chain carries TRBV13 and TRBJ1-1; 7 bases agree with TRBD1. Germline assignment: CDR1 PRHDT and CDR2 FYEKMQ (reference sequence). Unmatched junction bases numbered 5, after V lost 4 bases and J lost 6 bases. This CDR3 has 13 amino acids. The CDR3: CASSSNRGAEAFF. In DNA, the CDR3 is TGTGCCAGCAGCTCGAACAGGGGTGCTGAAGCTTTCTTT. Combining the CDR3 with reference TRBV13 and TRBJ1-1 gives the whole variable domain AAGVIQSPRHLIKEKRETATLKCYPIPRHDTVYWYQQGPGQDPQFLISFYEKMQSDKGSIPDRFSAQQFSDYHSELNMSSLELGDSALYFCASSSNRGAEAFFGQGTRLTVV.

The rearrangement links TRBV6-5 to TRBJ1-3; TRBD1 matches at 7 bases. This CDR3 has 15 amino acids. V dropped 6 bases and J dropped 0; count of bases not matched to a gene: 5. Germline V gives CDR1 MNHEY, CDR2 SVGAGI. The CDR3 bases are TGTGCCAGCAGGCTGGGACAGTACTCTGGAAACACCATATATTTT. Encoded protein: CASRLGQYSGNTIYF.

This clone appeared once. This chain links TRBV7-9 with TRBJ1-2, with D unresolved. Germline V gene sequence: CDR1 SEHNR, CDR2 FQNEAQ (reference sequence). The V and J ends lost 8 bases and 6 bases respectively, with 19 bases between them. The CDR3 has 14 residues. CDR3 protein: CASASNFDLHGYTF. The CDR3 DNA reads TGTGCCAGCGCTTCGAACTTCGATTTACATGGCTACACCTTC.

Note on this clone: This sample also contains other DNA sequences that code for the same CDR3. The rearrangement joins TRBV12-3 or TRBV12-4 to TRBJ2-7; D is unresolved. V was trimmed by 5 bases and J by 4 bases, leaving 6 bases between them. The CDR3 has 11 residues. CDR3: CASSRQYEQYF. In nucleotides, the CDR3 is TGTGCCAGCAGTCGTCAGTACGAGCAGTACTTC.

The gene calls are TRBV13 and TRBJ1-1, with a tentative D call TRBD1 (6 bases). In germline, CDR1 is PRHDT, CDR2 FYEKMQ (reference sequence). V lost 6 bases and J 5 bases, leaving 16 bases between the germline ends. The CDR3 is 14 residues long. DNA of the CDR3: TGTGCCAGCAGTCCCCAGGGGAGTAGAACTGAAGCTTTCTTT. It yields the protein CASSPQGSRTEAFF. The whole variable domain, remainder taken from reference TRBV13 and TRBJ1-1, is AAGVIQSPRHLIKEKRETATLKCYPIPRHDTVYWYQQGPGQDPQFLISFYEKMQSDKGSIPDRFSAQQFSDYHSELNMSSLELGDSALYFCASSPQGSRTEAFFGQGTRLTVV.

This chain links TRBV5-3 with TRBJ1-4, with D possibly TRBD1 on 6 matching bases. TRBV5-3 is identified as an open reading frame with a role that is uncertain. This CDR3 has 14 amino acids. The V and J ends lost 2 bases and 4 bases respectively, with 9 bases between them. In DNA form, the CDR3 reads TGTGCCAGAAGCTTAGGGGGATATAATGAAAAACTGTTTTTT. Its protein is CARSLGGYNEKLFF.

The chain couples TRBV5-1 to TRBJ1-3; D is ambiguous. With 0 bases removed from V and 2 bases from J, the gap between germline ends came to 12 bases. The germline V gene has CDR1 SGHRS and CDR2 YFSETQ. The length of the CDR3 is 16 residues. CDR3 nucleotide sequence: TGCGCCAGCAGCTTGGCAGTAAGTCAGACTGGAAACACCATATATTTT. Amino acid sequence: CASSLAVSQTGNTIYF.

V and J are TRBV7-3 and TRBJ1-2, with TRBD1 matching over 12 bases. Germline loops: CDR1 SGHTA, CDR2 FQGTGA. V lost 5 bases to trimming and J lost 2 bases; unmatched junction nucleotides: 9. The CDR3 spans 17 residues. CDR3 residues: CASSNGDRGLLNYGYTF. CDR3 DNA: TGTGCCAGCAGCAACGGGGACAGGGGGCTCTTGAACTATGGCTACACCTTC.

The rearrangement uses TRBV5-5 and TRBJ2-3, with 8 bases identical to TRBD2. Losses at the gene ends were 1 base for V and 3 bases for J; bases not matched to a gene: 4. CDR3 size: 15 residues. Per germline, CDR1 SGHKS and CDR2 YYEKEE (reference sequence). CDR3 coding DNA: TGTGCCAGCAGCTTGCCGGGGGGGCGTACAGATACGCAGTATTTT. Protein: CASSLPGGRTDTQYF.

The V call is TRBV29-1, the J call TRBJ2-7; tentatively, D is TRBD2 (6 bases). The V and J ends lost 4 bases and 0 bases respectively, with 13 bases between them. Germline CDR1 and CDR2: SQVTM and ANQGSEA. CDR3 length: 14 amino acids. The CDR3 DNA reads TGCAGCGTTGCCGGGACTGGGAGCTCCTACGAGCAGTACTTC. Translated: CSVAGTGSSYEQYF.

This clone came up a few times. V gene TRBV19 combines with J gene TRBJ1-6; D perhaps matches TRBD1 (5 bases). V was shortened by 6 bases and J by 7 bases, with 16 bases between the two germline ends. The CDR3 runs 15 residues. CDR1 is LNHDA and CDR2 is SQIVND in the germline V gene (reference sequence). The CDR3 loop reads CASRGRGNDNSPLHF. CDR3 in DNA: TGTGCCAGTAGGGGACGGGGGAATGACAATTCACCCCTCCACTTT.